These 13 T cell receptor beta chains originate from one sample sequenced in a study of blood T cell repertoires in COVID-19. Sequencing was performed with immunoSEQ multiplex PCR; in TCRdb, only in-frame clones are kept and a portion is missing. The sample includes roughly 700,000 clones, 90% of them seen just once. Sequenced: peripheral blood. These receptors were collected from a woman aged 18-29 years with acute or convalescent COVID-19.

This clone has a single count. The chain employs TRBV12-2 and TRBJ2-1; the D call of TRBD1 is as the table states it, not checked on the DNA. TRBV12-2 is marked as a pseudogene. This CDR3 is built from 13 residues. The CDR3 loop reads CASRLAPPNEQFF. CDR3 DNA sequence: TGTGCAAGTCGCTTAGCTCCCCCAAATGAGCAGTTCTTC.

The CDR3 here is CASSEYQNRASYEQYF. The CDR3 DNA is TGTGCCAGCAGTGAATATCAGAACAGAGCCTCCTACGAGCAGTACTTC. V usage is TRBV25-1 and J usage is TRBJ2-7; unclear D gene. With 0 bases removed from V and 0 bases from J, the gap between germline ends came to 12 bases. This CDR3 spans 16 amino acids. CDR1 is MGHDK and CDR2 is SYGVNS in the germline V gene.

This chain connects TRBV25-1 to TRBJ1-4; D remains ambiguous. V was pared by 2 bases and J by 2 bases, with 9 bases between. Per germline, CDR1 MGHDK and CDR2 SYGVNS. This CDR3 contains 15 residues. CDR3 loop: CASSEATATNEKLFF. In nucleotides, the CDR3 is TGTGCCAGCAGTGAAGCAACAGCTACTAATGAAAAACTGTTTTTT.

The DNA of the CDR3 is TGTGCCAGGAACTTCGGCGGGCTCACCTCTGGGGCCAACGTCCTGACTTTC. This sequence encodes CARNFGGLTSGANVLTF. J is TRBJ2-6 and V is TRBV2, with D maybe TRBD2 (5 bases). Trimming removed 9 bases from V and 0 bases from J, with 18 bases in between. The CDR3 is 17 amino acids. Germline CDR1 is SNHLY and CDR2 is FYNNEI.

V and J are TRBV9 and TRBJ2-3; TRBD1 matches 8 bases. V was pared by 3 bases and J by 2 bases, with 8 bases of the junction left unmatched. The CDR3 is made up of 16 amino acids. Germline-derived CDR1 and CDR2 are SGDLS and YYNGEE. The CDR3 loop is CASSASGGLVTDTQYF. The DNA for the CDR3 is TGTGCCAGCAGCGCGTCAGGGGGCTTAGTCACAGATACGCAGTATTTT.

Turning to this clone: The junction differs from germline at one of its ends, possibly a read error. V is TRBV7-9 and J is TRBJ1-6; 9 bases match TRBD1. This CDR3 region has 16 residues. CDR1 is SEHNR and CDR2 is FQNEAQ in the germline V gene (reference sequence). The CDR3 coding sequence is TGTGCCAGCAGCCCGACAGGGGGGGCCTACAATTCACCCCTCCACTTT. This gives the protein CASSPTGGAYNSPLHF.

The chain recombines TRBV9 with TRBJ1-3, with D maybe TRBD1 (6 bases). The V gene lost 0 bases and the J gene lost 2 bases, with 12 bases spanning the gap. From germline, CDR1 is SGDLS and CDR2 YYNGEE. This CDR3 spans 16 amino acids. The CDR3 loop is CASSVAGQPTGNTIYF. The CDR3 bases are TGTGCCAGCAGCGTAGCCGGACAGCCGACTGGAAACACCATATATTTT.

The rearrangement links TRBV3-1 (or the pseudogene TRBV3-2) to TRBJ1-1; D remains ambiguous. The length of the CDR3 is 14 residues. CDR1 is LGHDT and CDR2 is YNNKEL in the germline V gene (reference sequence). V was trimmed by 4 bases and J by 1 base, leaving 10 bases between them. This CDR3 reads CASSLTRENTEAFF. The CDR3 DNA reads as TGTGCCAGCAGCCTCACCCGGGAGAACACTGAAGCTTTCTTT.

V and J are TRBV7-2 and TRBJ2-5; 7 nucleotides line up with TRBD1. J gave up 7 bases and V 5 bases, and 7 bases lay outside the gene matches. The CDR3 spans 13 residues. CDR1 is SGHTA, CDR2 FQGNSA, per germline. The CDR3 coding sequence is TGTGCCAGCAGCCCCGGGACAGAGAGGACCCAGTACTTC. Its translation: CASSPGTERTQYF.

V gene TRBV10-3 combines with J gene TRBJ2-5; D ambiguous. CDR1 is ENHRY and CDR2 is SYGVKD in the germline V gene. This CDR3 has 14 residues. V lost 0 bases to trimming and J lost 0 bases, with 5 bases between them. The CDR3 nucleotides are TGTGCCATCAGTGAGTCTAGAAACCAAGAGACCCAGTACTTC. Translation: CAISESRNQETQYF.

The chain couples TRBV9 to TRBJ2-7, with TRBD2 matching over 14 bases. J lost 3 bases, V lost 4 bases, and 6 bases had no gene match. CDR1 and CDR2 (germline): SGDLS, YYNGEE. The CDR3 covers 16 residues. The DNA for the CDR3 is TGTGCCAGCAGCAAAGACGGGACTAGCGGGGGCTACGAGCAGTACTTC. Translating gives CASSKDGTSGGYEQYF.

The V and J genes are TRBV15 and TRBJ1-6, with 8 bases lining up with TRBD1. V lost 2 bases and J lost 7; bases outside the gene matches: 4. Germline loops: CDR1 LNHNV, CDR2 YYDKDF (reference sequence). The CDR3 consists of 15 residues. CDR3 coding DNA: TGTGCCACCAGCAGAAATGGACAGGGAAATTCACCCCTCCACTTT. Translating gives CATSRNGQGNSPLHF.

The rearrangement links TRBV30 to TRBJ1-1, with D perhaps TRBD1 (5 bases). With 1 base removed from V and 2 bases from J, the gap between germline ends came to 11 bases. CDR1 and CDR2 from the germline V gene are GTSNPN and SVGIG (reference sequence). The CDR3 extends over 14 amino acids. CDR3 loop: CAWSAPGVNTEAFF. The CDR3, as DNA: TGTGCCTGGAGTGCCCCGGGGGTCAACACTGAAGCTTTCTTT.